This TCR beta chain was documented in a study of T cell repertoires in cytomegalovirus infection (dated by TCRdb to about 2019). General notes on the study: The HLA type of each donor mattered for the analysis, because public TCR beta signatures pointed to carriage of CMV infection along with the matching HLA type.

A word on this clonotype: Its antigen remains undetermined. No quality values exist for individual bases; no much larger clone is one base distant.

Study-level results and caveats: The ex vivo response was dominated by HLA-C-restricted CMV-specific TCR beta clonotypes, and the single most frequent clonotype in two of eight donors was supplied by these HLA-C-restricted clonotypes. In both this cohort and an independent roughly 400-donor cohort, the cumulative frequency of public TCR beta family members distinguished carriers of CMV infection plus the relevant HLA type.

The CDR3 sequence holds 14 residues, the cysteine and phenylalanine included. The retained sequence is limited to the CDR3, 42 bases, with the frame set at the first base. Sequences SGHDN (CDR1) and FVKESK (CDR2) are obtained from the germline V gene. V is cut by 2 bases and J by 6 bases, and the space between the germline ends is 11 bases. The run used an Illumina HiSeq 1500. The raw public reads went through TCRdb reprocessing: fastp at Q25, MiXCR clone calling, in-frame beta chains kept. Rows with one shared CDR3 protein collapse into an entry with the most common genes and DNA. The table for this sample lists under 350,000 distinct CDR3 sequences; 9.5% of them were counted only once. Of the sample, around 4% is held by the ten largest clones.

The chain links TRBV14 with TRBJ2-1; TRBD2 is a weak D gene call, 6 bases matching. This sequence was found in a human donor in good health (CMV status not recorded). Some clones in this sample may be carry-over from other donors' samples. The specimen was PBMCs. The CDR3 region has the sequence CASSQPGRGNEQFF. Read as DNA, the sequence is TGTGCCAGCAGCCAACCGGGGCGGGGCAATGAGCAGTTCTTC.